This T cell receptor beta chain was profiled in a study of cytomegalovirus exposure and HLA in healthy donors. Study information: The study placed approximately 80% of its 350 to 400 genotyped donors in the Caucasian-associated ancestry cluster.

The primer mix had 60 Vbeta and 13 Jbeta primers. The assay was immunoSEQ multiplex PCR, and TCRdb's table has in-frame clones only and misses some. The sample has some 180,000 clones, roughly 80% seen once. Study-level findings and limits: Most TCR sequences were uncommon, yet certain public TCRs appeared in many donors. Earlier results showed most TCR beta V segments being productive about 87% or about 30% of the time. According to a later analysis, most TCR beta chains associated with CMV appeared HLA-restricted.

The V gene lost 0 bases and the J gene lost 7 bases, with 13 bases spanning the gap. Germline-derived CDR1 and CDR2 are MNHEY and SVGAGI. There are 14 residues in the CDR3. About this clone: The antigen is not known.

Sequencing input: PBMCs. The chain carries TRBV6-5 and TRBJ2-7; D gene ambiguous. The TCR sequence derives from a woman under 30 in good health and CMV-seronegative. CDR3 in amino acids: CASSYSAAFSEQYF. The DNA for the CDR3 is TGTGCCAGCAGTTACTCTGCGGCCTTCTCGGAGCAGTACTTC.